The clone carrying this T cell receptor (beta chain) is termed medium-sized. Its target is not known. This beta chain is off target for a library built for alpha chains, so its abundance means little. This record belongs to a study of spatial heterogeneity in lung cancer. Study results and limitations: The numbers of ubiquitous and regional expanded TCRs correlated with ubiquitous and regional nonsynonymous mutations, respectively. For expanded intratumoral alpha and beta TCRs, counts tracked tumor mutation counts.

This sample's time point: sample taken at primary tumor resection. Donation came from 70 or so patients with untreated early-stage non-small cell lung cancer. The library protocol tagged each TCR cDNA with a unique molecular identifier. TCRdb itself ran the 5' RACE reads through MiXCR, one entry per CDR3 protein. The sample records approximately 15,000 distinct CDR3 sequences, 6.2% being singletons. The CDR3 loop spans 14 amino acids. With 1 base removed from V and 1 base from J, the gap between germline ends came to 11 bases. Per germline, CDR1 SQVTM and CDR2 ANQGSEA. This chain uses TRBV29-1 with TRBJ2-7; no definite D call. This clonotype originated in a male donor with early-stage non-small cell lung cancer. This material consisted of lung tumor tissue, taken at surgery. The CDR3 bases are TGCAGCGTTGAAGGGGTAGAAACTTCCTACGAGCAGTACTTC. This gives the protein CSVEGVETSYEQYF.